The entry below describes one TCR beta chain. The entry originates in a study of hypomethylating agent response in myelodysplastic syndrome. Turning to the study itself: The most frequent mutation was TET2, in about 50% of the 11 patients.

Trimming took 4 bases from V and 3 from J, leaving 3 bases between them. CDR1 is SQVTM and CDR2 is ANQGSEA in the germline V gene. The CDR3 spans 10 residues. Produced via immunoSEQ multiplex PCR; TCRdb's table is partial and in-frame only. The data contain about 10,000 clones, 83% of them singletons. Sequences were derived from bone marrow, sampled before or after starting hypomethylating agent treatment for myelodysplastic syndrome (not recorded which). The receptor was isolated from a human donor with myelodysplastic syndrome. This chain links TRBV29-1 with TRBJ2-5; D is unresolved. The CDR3 DNA follows: TGCAGCGTTGGGGAAGAGACCCAGTACTTC. Encoded protein: CSVGEETQYF. Full variable domain (missing parts from reference TRBV29-1 and TRBJ2-5): SAVISQKPSRDICQRGTSLTIQCQVDSQVTMMFWYRQQPGQSLTLIATANQGSEATYESGFVIDKFPISRPNLTFSTLTVSNMSPEDSSIYLCSVGEETQYFGPGTRLLVL.